This T cell receptor (beta chain) derives from a study of shared clonotypes between healthy human individuals. For the study at large: In total, the donors were a couple of women and a few men aged 18 to 49.

Participating donors were healthy, HIV-negative adults free of recent acute infections or vaccinations. Donors, without exception, were Caucasian adults residing in Nashville, Tennessee. Profiled with immunoSEQ multiplex PCR; TCRdb holds only in-frame clones, not every one. The sample carries approximately 1,500,000 clones, 98% recorded once. The CDR3 is 13 amino acids. V lost 4 bases to trimming and J lost 4 bases, with 11 bases between them. Per the germline V gene, CDR1 is MNHNS and CDR2 is SASEGT. This clonotype originated in a man in his thirties or forties in good health. Sequenced sample: naive CD4+ T cells sorted from blood. Subset: CD45RA+ positively selected. This chain connects TRBV6-1 to TRBJ2-7; D uncertain. The CDR3 spells CASSVAAAYEQYF. The CDR3 nucleotides read TGTGCCAGCAGTGTCGCGGCGGCTTACGAGCAGTACTTC.